This T cell receptor (beta chain) was found in a study of identical twins (dated by TCRdb to 2016 to 2017). For context, the study as a whole: The study deep-sequenced TCR alpha and beta repertoires from monozygotic twins, unrelated adults of various ages and cord blood to test whether fetal clonotypes persist. Replicate twin experiments were performed at different times using different library preparation protocols to rule out contamination. On the study overall, not on this receptor specifically: In beta out-of-frame sequences, excess twin sharing was weaker, because having fewer shared sequences lowered the signal-to-noise ratio. Because the same donors could not be followed over many years, the conclusions relied on cross-sectional statistical analysis. Invariant T cells such as MAIT and iNKT could partly confound zero-insertion analyses, though diverse VJ usage argued against this for most clonotypes. Compared with coincidental sharing between unrelated individuals, an excess of low generation-probability sequences was observed among out-of-frame TCR alpha sequences shared between twins. Recombination models systematically underestimated out-of-frame TCR alpha sharing in monozygotic twins but agreed with sharing between unrelated individuals. Fewer insertions were carried by abundant cord blood beta clonotypes; a weaker similar trend was observed in young adult naive repertoires, while no such trend was observed in memory repertoires.

A distance of 4 bases separates the germline ends of V and J, which lose 5 bases and 0 bases respectively. From its cysteine to its phenylalanine, the CDR3 spans 14 amino acids. Just the 42-base CDR3 DNA is kept, in frame starting at base 1. Per the germline V gene, KGHDR is the CDR1 and SFDVKD is the CDR2. The receptor library was made with 5' RACE. The listed sequencing device is Illumina HiSeq 2000. A universal primer binding site was introduced by template switching, and a unique molecular identifier was present in the final cDNA, enabling accurate counting of TCR cDNA molecules. Specific primers in the conserved constant-segment region were used to synthesize first-strand cDNA for the TCR alpha and beta chains. To control for contamination, each cDNA library was double barcoded with a SMART-Mk sample barcode plus Illumina barcodes. TruSeq adapter sequences, together with Illumina sample barcodes, were added in two successive PCR steps. Sequencing of the TCR alpha and beta cDNA libraries was done on the Illumina HiSeq platform using custom primers. The published analysis was carried out like this. MiGEC processed the raw reads to extract unique molecular identifiers, while MiXCR was used to determine the CDR3 positions. Recombination models were inferred per individual with the repgenHMM and IGoR tools using an EM algorithm. The analysis of shared clonotypes was done with the tcR package in R, with sharing normalized by the product of cloneset sizes. Out-of-frame nonproductive sequences were analyzed to study raw recombination free of thymic and clonal selection effects. TCRdb reprocessed the public reads (quality trimming at Q25 with fastp, clone calling with MiXCR) and kept in-frame beta chains. A single entry per CDR3 protein holds the most common genes and DNA from its merged rows. These V and J calls rely on TCRdb rather than the paper's analysis. This sample has 200,000 to 250,000 distinct CDR3 sequences in its table, and 6% to 9% of those were observed once. About 1.9% of the sample comes from the top ten.

All donors were healthy Caucasians. Three pairs of female monozygotic twins, all aged roughly 18 to 29 years, made up the twin cohort. Miltenyi CD45RO+ enrichment and human naive T-cell isolation kits were used to isolate memory (CD45RO+) and naive T cells from PBMC. This clonotype was found a few times. The clone's antigen remains unknown. Base qualities are missing; no much larger clone stands one base away. These sequences were also reported in another study, on yellow fever vaccine responses in identical twins. Looking at the second paper: The authors reported that the T cell response to vaccination in identical twins appeared partly convergent and partly personalized. In identical twins, the study followed T cell clones that responded to the vaccine with precision.

Sequencing input: memory (CD45RO+) T cells sorted from blood. According to the study, the label for this sample's cell subset or site signals: CD45RO+ enriched T cells. This clonotype was sampled from a woman aged 18-29 years in good health. The chain is made from TRBV24-1 and TRBJ2-6; no D segment can be confidently identified. The CDR3 amino acid sequence is: CATSGFSGANVLTF. The DNA sequence is given as TGTGCCACCAGTGGCTTCTCTGGGGCCAACGTCCTGACTTTC.